Reported below is one T cell receptor (beta chain). The source of the sample is a study of blood T cell repertoires in COVID-19. Turning to the study itself: Donors in the United States, Italy and Spain gave samples during acute or convalescent COVID-19. Nucleic acid was either cDNA or gDNA, and it came from T cells, B-cell-depleted T cells, or PBMCs.

Clones were sequenced by immunoSEQ multiplex PCR, and TCRdb holds only the in-frame ones, with some missing. The sample holds 60,000 to 90,000 clones, 70% to 90% seen once. This CDR3 region has 12 residues. Germline loops: CDR1 MNHNS, CDR2 SASEGT. Trimming took off 3 bases at V and 7 bases at J, with 9 bases between the two ends. Sequencing was done on a sample of peripheral blood. This rearrangement joins TRBV6-1 to TRBJ1-1; TRBD1 is a possible D gene (6 bases). The sequence derives from a woman older than 75 with active or convalescent COVID-19. The chain's CDR3 is CASSERGNEAFF. CDR3 nucleotides: TGTGCCAGCAGTGAGAGGGGGAATGAAGCTTTCTTT.